One sample yielded the 14 T cell receptor beta chains listed below, sequenced in a study of shared clonotypes between healthy human individuals. The repertoire was sequenced with immunoSEQ multiplex PCR; TCRdb's copy has only in-frame clones and lacks some. This sample yields 950,000 to 1,300,000 clones, of which around 75% are seen a single time; approximately 1.5% belongs to the top ten. Sequenced: memory CD4+ T cells sorted from blood. Described subset: CD45RA-negative fraction. Every receptor here comes from a man in his late teens or twenties in good health.

The chain's CDR3 is CASSYGVGTGVSPLHF. The CDR3 DNA reads as TGTGCCAGCAGTTACGGGGTAGGGACAGGGGTTTCACCCCTCCACTTT. V usage is TRBV6-6 and J usage is TRBJ1-6, with 10 bases fitting TRBD1. J gave up 9 bases and V 2 bases, and 7 bases lay outside the gene matches. The CDR3 sequence is 16 residues long. Germline V gene data show CDR1 as MNHNY and CDR2 as SVGAGI (reference sequence).

In its sample, this clone was seen a few times. Other DNA sequences in the same sample also yield this CDR3. This chain connects TRBV19 to TRBJ2-2, with D possibly being TRBD1 (7 bases). This CDR3 comprises 15 residues. Germline V gene lookup returns CDR1 LNHDA and CDR2 SQIVND (reference sequence). Trimming shortened V by 4 bases and J by 1 base, and 10 bases separated the two germline ends. The CDR3 nucleotides are TGTGCCAGTAGTAGACAGGGACTGAACACCGGGGAGCTGTTTTTT. Translating gives CASSRQGLNTGELFF.

A word on this clone: The sample holds other DNA sequences that translate to the same CDR3. This rearrangement joins TRBV30 to TRBJ1-1; D not certain. CDR1 and CDR2 (germline): GTSNPN, SVGIG (reference sequence). This CDR3 is built from 13 residues. Trimming left V 0 bases short and J 2 bases short, with 7 bases between. CDR3 residues: CAWSVQENTEAFF. The CDR3, as DNA: TGTGCCTGGAGTGTCCAGGAAAACACTGAAGCTTTCTTT.

This clone was counted only a few times. This chain joins TRBV5-1 and TRBJ1-1; maybe TRBD1 (6 bases). Germline V gene sequence: CDR1 SGHRS, CDR2 YFSETQ. V lost 4 bases and J lost 4, with 11 bases in between. The CDR3 has 13 amino acids. CDR3 nucleotides: TGCGCCAGCAGCAACAGGGTAGGCACTGAAGCTTTCTTT. This translates into CASSNRVGTEAFF.

Regarding this clone: Different DNA sequences within this sample yield the same CDR3. The chain combines TRBV7-2 with TRBJ1-1; TRBD1 might be the D (6 bases). Trimming pared 4 bases from V and 1 base from J, leaving 10 bases between. Germline V gene sequence: CDR1 SGHTA, CDR2 FQGNSA. CDR3 size: 14 residues. The CDR3 coding sequence is TGTGCCAGCAGCTCCGAACAGGGGAACACTGAAGCTTTCTTT. As protein: CASSSEQGNTEAFF.

The V call is TRBV7-9, the J call TRBJ2-7; D may be TRBD2 (5 bases). The CDR3 extends over 12 amino acids. V was pared by 5 bases and J by 7 bases, with 12 bases between. The germline V gene encodes CDR1 SEHNR and CDR2 FQNEAQ (reference sequence). The CDR3 nucleotides read TGTGCCAGCAGCCATTCCACGGGGGAGCAGTACTTC. This translates into CASSHSTGEQYF.

At least ten counts were recorded for this clone. The sample carries other DNA sequences with the same CDR3. V gene TRBV9 combines with J gene TRBJ2-3; D is unclear. The V end lost 4 bases, the J end lost 0 bases, and 9 bases lay between the germline ends. Per the germline V gene, CDR1 is SGDLS and CDR2 is YYNGEE. The CDR3 is 14 amino acids. The DNA of the CDR3 is TGTGCCAGCAGCCCTCAGACTAGCACAGATACGCAGTATTTT. Amino acid sequence: CASSPQTSTDTQYF.

This clone showed up just once. The chain employs TRBV15 and TRBJ2-7; no firm D call. The V and J ends lost 0 bases and 3 bases respectively, with 9 bases between them. Germline loops: CDR1 LNHNV, CDR2 YYDKDF (reference sequence). The CDR3 spans 14 residues. The CDR3 DNA follows: TGTGCCACCAGCAGAGACCTCGTCGGCTACGAGCAGTACTTC. It codes for CATSRDLVGYEQYF.

The chain employs TRBV7-2 and TRBJ1-1; D unclear. V was shortened by 7 bases and J by 7 bases, with 16 bases between the two germline ends. The CDR3 is 13 residues long. From germline, CDR1 is SGHTA and CDR2 FQGNSA. The CDR3 spells CASKPEPLVEAFF. CDR3 nucleotide sequence: TGTGCCAGCAAACCCGAGCCGCTTGTTGAAGCTTTCTTT.

This clone was observed once. J is TRBJ2-3 and V is TRBV6-5; 14 bases fit TRBD2. The CDR3 loop spans 15 amino acids. V lost 6 bases and J lost 2; bases outside the gene matches: 1. Germline V gene lookup returns CDR1 MNHEY and CDR2 SVGAGI. The CDR3 region is CASRTSGRVTDTQYF. CDR3 in DNA: TGTGCCAGCAGGACTAGCGGGAGGGTCACAGATACGCAGTATTTT.

This chain connects TRBV5-1 to TRBJ2-1, with TRBD2 as a possible D gene (6 bases). Between the trimmed V and J ends, which lost 4 bases and 9 bases, there was a span of 20 bases. The V gene's germline CDR1 is SGHRS and CDR2 YFSETQ. The CDR3 runs 15 residues. As DNA, the CDR3 is TGCGCCAGCAGCGAGGAGGGACCCACTTACGGTGAGCAGTTCTTC. Translated, it gives CASSEEGPTYGEQFF.

The chain joins TRBV7-2 to TRBJ2-7; unclear D gene. The CDR3 runs to 19 residues. Germline lookup yields CDR1 SGHTA and CDR2 FQGNSA. The V gene lost 4 bases and the J gene lost 1 base, with 26 bases spanning the gap. CDR3 DNA sequence: TGTGCCAGCAGCTCCCGAATAGCCCTCCTCAGGACGGAGTCCTACGAGCAGTACTTC. As protein: CASSSRIALLRTESYEQYF. Combining the CDR3 with reference TRBV7-2 and TRBJ2-7 gives the whole variable domain GAGVSQSPSNKVTEKGKDVELRCDPISGHTALYWYRQSLGQGLEFLIYFQGNSAPDKSGLPSDRFSAERTGGSVSTLTIQRTQQEDSAVYLCASSSRIALLRTESYEQYFGPGTRLTVT.

This clone has just one count. The chain carries TRBV27 and TRBJ2-1, with TRBD2 identical over 10 bases. The CDR3 sequence is 17 residues long. V was pared by 3 bases and J by 0 bases, with 5 bases of the junction left unmatched. CDR1 is MNHEY and CDR2 is SMNVEV in the germline V gene (reference sequence). CDR3 bases: TGTGCCAGCAGTTTTCCCCCTAGCGGGAGCTCCTACAATGAGCAGTTCTTC. Amino acid sequence: CASSFPPSGSSYNEQFF.

The chain couples TRBV4-1 to TRBJ2-3; the D is unclear. The germline V gene encodes CDR1 MGHRA and CDR2 YSYEKL. Deletions cut 0 bases from V and 10 bases from J, with 11 bases between. The CDR3 loop spans 13 amino acids. The CDR3 sequence: CASSQEKPSAQYF. The CDR3 DNA reads as TGCGCCAGCAGCCAAGAGAAACCCTCTGCGCAGTATTTT.